The T cell receptor beta chain described here comes from a study of blood T cell repertoires in COVID-19. About the research overall: T cells, B-cell-depleted T cells, or PBMCs provided the cDNA or gDNA that served as material.

This clone occurred a few times. Per the original data handling: Nucleated cell number was recorded as an estimate derived from reference gene primer amplification. Data came from immunoSEQ multiplex PCR; TCRdb stores just in-frame clones and leaves some out. V, J and clone size are taken as reported in that table, and D and trimming were inferred from the DNA itself. The table shows fewer than 300,000 clones, with 65% to 90% occurring only once. V was trimmed by 1 base and J by 5 bases, leaving 12 bases between them. The V gene's germline CDR1 is LGHNA and CDR2 YNFKEQ. This CDR3 contains 15 residues.

The V and J genes are TRBV4-2 and TRBJ1-5; maybe TRBD1 (6 bases). The material sequenced was peripheral blood. The sequence was collected from a woman aged 55-69 years with active or convalescent COVID-19. The CDR3 sequence: CASSQVRGLDQPQHF. CDR3 coding DNA: TGTGCCAGCAGCCAAGTCAGGGGTCTCGATCAGCCCCAGCATTTT.